This T cell receptor beta chain is from a study of siplizumab effects on memory and regulatory T cells. Regarding the study as a whole: An assignable naive or memory phenotype was lacking in roughly 80-97% of proliferating CD4+ or CD8+ clones.

Notes on this clone: Its matching antigen is unknown.

Assaying covered some 10^5 TCR templates per sample. The assay was immunoSEQ multiplex PCR, and TCRdb's table has in-frame clones only and misses some. This sample has around 68,000 clones; roughly 88% occur once, and the top ten carry around 1.6%. With V trimmed by 2 bases and J by 0 bases, 3 bases remained unmatched. This CDR3 is 15 amino acids long. CDR1 is SGHDT and CDR2 is YYEEEE in the germline V gene. The clonotype originates from a human donor in good health. Sequenced: Tregs sorted from blood. The genes are TRBV5-6 and TRBJ2-3; 7 bases map to TRBD2. CDR3 region: CASSFGRPSTDTQYF. DNA for the CDR3: TGTGCCAGCAGCTTCGGGAGGCCCAGCACAGATACGCAGTATTTT.